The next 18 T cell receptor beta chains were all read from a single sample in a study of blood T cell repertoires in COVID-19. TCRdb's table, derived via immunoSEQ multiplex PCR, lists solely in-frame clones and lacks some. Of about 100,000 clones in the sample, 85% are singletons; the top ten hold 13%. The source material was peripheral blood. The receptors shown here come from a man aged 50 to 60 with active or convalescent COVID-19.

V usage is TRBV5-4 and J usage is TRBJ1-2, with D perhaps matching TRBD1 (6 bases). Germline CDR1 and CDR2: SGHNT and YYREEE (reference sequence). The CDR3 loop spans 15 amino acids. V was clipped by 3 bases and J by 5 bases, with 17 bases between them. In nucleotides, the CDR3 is TGTGCCAGCAGCTCCCACAGGGAGAGTCGTTATGGCTACACCTTC. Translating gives CASSSHRESRYGYTF. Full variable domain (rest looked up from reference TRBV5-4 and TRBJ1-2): ETGVTQSPTHLIKTRGQQVTLRCSSQSGHNTVSWYQQALGQGPQFIFQYYREEENGRGNFPPRFSGLQFPNYSSELNVNALELDDSALYLCASSSHRESRYGYTFGSGTRLTVV.

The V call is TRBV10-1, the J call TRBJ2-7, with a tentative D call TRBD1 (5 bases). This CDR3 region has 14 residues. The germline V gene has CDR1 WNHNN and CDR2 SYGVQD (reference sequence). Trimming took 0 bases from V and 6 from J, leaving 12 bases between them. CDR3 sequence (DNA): TGCGCCAGCAGTGAGTCGATTAGGGGTGGCGAGCAGTACTTC. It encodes CASSESIRGGEQYF.

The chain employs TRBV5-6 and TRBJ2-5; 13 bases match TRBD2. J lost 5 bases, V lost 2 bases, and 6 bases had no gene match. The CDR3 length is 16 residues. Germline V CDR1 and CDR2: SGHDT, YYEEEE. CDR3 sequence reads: CASSLLAGGTWETQYF. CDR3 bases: TGTGCCAGCAGCTTACTAGCGGGAGGGACCTGGGAGACCCAGTACTTC.

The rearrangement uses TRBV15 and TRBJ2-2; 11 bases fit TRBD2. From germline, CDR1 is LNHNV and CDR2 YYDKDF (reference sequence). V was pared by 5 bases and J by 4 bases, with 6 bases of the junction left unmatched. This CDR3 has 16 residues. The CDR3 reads CATSGNLAGGTGELFF. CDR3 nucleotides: TGTGCCACCAGCGGAAACCTAGCGGGAGGCACCGGGGAGCTGTTTTTT.

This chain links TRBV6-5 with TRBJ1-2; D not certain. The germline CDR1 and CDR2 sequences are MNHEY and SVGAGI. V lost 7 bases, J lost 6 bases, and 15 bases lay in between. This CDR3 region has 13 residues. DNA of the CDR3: TGTGCCAGCACCCCGGTACCGGGTAATGGCTACACCTTC. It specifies CASTPVPGNGYTF.

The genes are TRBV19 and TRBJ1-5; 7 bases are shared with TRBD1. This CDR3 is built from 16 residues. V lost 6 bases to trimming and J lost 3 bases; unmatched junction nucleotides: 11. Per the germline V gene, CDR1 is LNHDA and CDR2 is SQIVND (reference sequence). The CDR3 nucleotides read TGTGCCAGTAGCCGAGGGCAGGGGGGCATCAATCAGCCCCAGCATTTT. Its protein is CASSRGQGGINQPQHF. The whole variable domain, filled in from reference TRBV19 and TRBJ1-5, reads DGGITQSPKYLFRKEGQNVTLSCEQNLNHDAMYWYRQDPGQGLRLIYYSQIVNDFQKGDIAEGYSVSREKKESFPLTVTSAQKNPTAFYLCASSRGQGGINQPQHFGDGTRLSIL.

CDR3 coding DNA: TGTGCCAGCAGTGACGGAGGGGCCGACTATGGCTACACCTTC. Protein sequence: CASSDGGADYGYTF. The chain links TRBV2 to TRBJ1-2, with D possibly matching TRBD1 (5 bases). V was cut by 3 bases and J by 3 bases, with 11 bases left in between. Looked up from germline, CDR1 is SNHLY and CDR2 is FYNNEI. The CDR3 has 14 amino acids.

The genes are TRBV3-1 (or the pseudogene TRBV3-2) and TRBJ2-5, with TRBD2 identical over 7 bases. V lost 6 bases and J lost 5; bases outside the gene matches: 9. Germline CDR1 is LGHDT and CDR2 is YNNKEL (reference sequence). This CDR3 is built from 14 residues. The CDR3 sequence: CASSRGTGGETQYF. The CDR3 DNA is TGTGCCAGCAGTCGGGGGACGGGAGGCGAGACCCAGTACTTC.

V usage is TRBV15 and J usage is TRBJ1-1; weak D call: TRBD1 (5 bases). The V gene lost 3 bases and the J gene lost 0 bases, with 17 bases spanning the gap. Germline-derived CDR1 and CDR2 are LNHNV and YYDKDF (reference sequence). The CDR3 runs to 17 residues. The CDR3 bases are TGTGCCACCAGCAGGAGGGTAAGCGGGGCCGTGAACACTGAAGCTTTCTTT. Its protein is CATSRRVSGAVNTEAFF.

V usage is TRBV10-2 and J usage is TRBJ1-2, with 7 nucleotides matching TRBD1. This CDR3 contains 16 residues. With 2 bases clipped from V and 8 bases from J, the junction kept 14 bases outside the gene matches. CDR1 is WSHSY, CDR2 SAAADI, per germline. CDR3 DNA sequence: TGCGCCAGCAGTGAGGGCCAACAGGGGTTGACGAAAGGCTACACCTTC. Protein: CASSEGQQGLTKGYTF.

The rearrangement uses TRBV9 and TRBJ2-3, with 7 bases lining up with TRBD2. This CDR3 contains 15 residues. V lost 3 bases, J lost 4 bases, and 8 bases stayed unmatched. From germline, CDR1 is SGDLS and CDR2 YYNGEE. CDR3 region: CASSAGGGVPDTQYF. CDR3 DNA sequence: TGTGCCAGCAGCGCGGGAGGAGGGGTGCCAGATACGCAGTATTTT.

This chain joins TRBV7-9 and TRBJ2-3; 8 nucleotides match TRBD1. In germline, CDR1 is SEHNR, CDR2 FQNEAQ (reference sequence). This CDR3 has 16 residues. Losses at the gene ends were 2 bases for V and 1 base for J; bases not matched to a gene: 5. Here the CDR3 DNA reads TGTGCCAGCAGCTTACAGGGGGCGAAGGGCACAGATACGCAGTATTTT. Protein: CASSLQGAKGTDTQYF.

This CDR3 reads CASNHFAEGTYEQYF. The DNA of the CDR3 is TGTGCCAGCAACCACTTTGCGGAGGGAACCTACGAGCAGTACTTC. The chain uses TRBV5-4 and TRBJ2-7; possible D gene TRBD2, 6 bases. Germline loops: CDR1 SGHNT, CDR2 YYREEE (reference sequence). V was shortened by 6 bases and J by 2 bases, with 18 bases between the two germline ends. CDR3 length equals 15 residues.

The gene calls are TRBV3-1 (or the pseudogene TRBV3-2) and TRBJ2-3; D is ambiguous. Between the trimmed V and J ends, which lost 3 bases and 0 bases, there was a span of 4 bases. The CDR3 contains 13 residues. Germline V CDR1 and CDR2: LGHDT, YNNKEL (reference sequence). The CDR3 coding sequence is TGTGCCAGCAGCCACTCCAGCACAGATACGCAGTATTTT. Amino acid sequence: CASSHSSTDTQYF.

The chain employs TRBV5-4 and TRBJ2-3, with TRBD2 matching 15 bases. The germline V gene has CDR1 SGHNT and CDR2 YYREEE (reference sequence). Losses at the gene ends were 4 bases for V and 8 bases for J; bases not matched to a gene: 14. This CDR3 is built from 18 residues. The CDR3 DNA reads TGTGCCAGCAGCACCTGGACTAGCGGGAGGGCGGAGGGTGGTACGCAGTATTTT. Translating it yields CASSTWTSGRAEGGTQYF.

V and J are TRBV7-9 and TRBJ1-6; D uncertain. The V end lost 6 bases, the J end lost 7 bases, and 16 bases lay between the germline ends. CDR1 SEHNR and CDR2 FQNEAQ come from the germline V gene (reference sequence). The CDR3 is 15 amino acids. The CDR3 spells CASSQTFDPNSPLHF. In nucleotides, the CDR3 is TGTGCCAGCAGTCAAACTTTCGATCCAAATTCACCCCTCCACTTT.

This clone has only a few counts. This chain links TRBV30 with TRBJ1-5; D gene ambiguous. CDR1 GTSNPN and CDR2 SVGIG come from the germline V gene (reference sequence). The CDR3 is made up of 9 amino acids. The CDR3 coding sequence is TGTGGAACGGGTCAGCCCCAGCATTTT. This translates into CGTGQPQHF.

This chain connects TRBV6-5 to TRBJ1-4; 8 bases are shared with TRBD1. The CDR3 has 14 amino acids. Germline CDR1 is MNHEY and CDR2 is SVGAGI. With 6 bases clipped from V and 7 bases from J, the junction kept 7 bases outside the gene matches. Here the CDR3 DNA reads TGTGCCAGCAGGAGGACAGGGCAATTTGAAAAACTGTTTTTT. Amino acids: CASRRTGQFEKLFF.